These 13 T cell receptor beta chains came from one sample sequenced in a study of cytomegalovirus exposure and HLA in healthy donors (TCRdb year 2017). The library relied on the immunoSEQ multiplex PCR assay. The source is immuneACCESS, and TCRdb retained only in-frame sequences with V and J called. Part of the clones is not carried over; for the studies checked, unresolved V genes explain less than half of this, and the remainder is unexplained. The sample has 120,000 to 150,000 clones on record, about 89% of them singletons. The ten biggest clones cover around 3.4% of the sample. Sequencing used PBMCs. The receptors stem from a woman younger than 35 in good health and CMV-seropositive.

This clone was picked up one time. The chain carries TRBV14 and TRBJ2-2; maybe TRBD1 (6 bases). The V gene's germline CDR1 is SGHDN and CDR2 FVKESK. This CDR3 contains 14 residues. The V gene lost 4 bases and the J gene lost 7 bases, with 13 bases spanning the gap. The CDR3 DNA is TGTGCCAGCAGCCGGCTACAGGGCGGCGGGGAGCTGTTTTTT. Translation: CASSRLQGGGELFF.

The gene calls are TRBV5-4 and TRBJ2-7, with 8 bases fitting TRBD2. The CDR3 spans 15 residues. Per germline, CDR1 SGHNT and CDR2 YYREEE (reference sequence). J was trimmed by 6 bases and V by 0 bases; bases with no gene match: 8. The chain's CDR3 is CASSLEQRESSEQYF. The CDR3 nucleotides are TGTGCCAGCAGCTTGGAACAGCGGGAGTCATCCGAGCAGTACTTC.

This chain connects TRBV11-3 to TRBJ2-1, with 7 bases matching TRBD1. V lost 0 bases and J lost 14; bases outside the gene matches: 7. The germline V gene encodes CDR1 SGHNT and CDR2 YENEEA. The CDR3 covers 13 residues. The CDR3 reads CASSLEYRDREFF. CDR3 DNA sequence: TGTGCCAGCAGCTTAGAGTACCGGGACAGAGAGTTCTTC. The whole variable domain, remainder taken from reference TRBV11-3 and TRBJ2-1, is EAGVVQSPRYKIIEKKQPVAFWCNPISGHNTLYWYLQNLGQGPELLIRYENEEAVDDSQLPKDRFSAERLKGVDSTLKIQPAELGDSAVYLCASSLEYRDREFFGPGTRLTVL.

V and J are TRBV11-3 and TRBJ2-1; 7 bases match TRBD2. This CDR3 is 20 amino acids long. The trim removed 6 bases at V and 0 bases at J, leaving 20 bases unmatched. Germline V gene lookup returns CDR1 SGHNT and CDR2 YENEEA. The CDR3 coding sequence is TGTGCCAGCAGTGCAGGAATTGGGGGGGACTACCAGAGCTCCTACAATGAGCAGTTCTTC. Translating gives CASSAGIGGDYQSSYNEQFF.

The chain combines TRBV6-1 with TRBJ1-5; TRBD1 is a possible D gene (5 bases). CDR3 length equals 15 residues. CDR1 and CDR2 (germline): MNHNS, SASEGT. Trimming shortened V by 2 bases and J by 1 base, and 9 bases separated the two germline ends. CDR3 amino acids: CASSEQGGSNQPQHF. The CDR3 nucleotides are TGTGCCAGCAGTGAACAGGGTGGAAGCAATCAGCCCCAGCATTTT.

The chain is built from TRBV9 and TRBJ2-1, with D perhaps matching TRBD1 (6 bases). Germline-derived CDR1 and CDR2 are SGDLS and YYNGEE. This CDR3 is 13 amino acids long. Trimming removed 0 bases at V and 12 bases at J, with 13 bases between. As DNA, the CDR3 is TGTGCCAGCAGCGTAGGAGGGGGATTTGGGCAGTTCTTC. Protein sequence: CASSVGGGFGQFF.

The chain links TRBV9 to TRBJ2-1; possible D gene TRBD2, 5 bases. Trimming took 0 bases from V and 2 from J, leaving 9 bases between them. Germline-derived CDR1 and CDR2 are SGDLS and YYNGEE. This CDR3 comprises 15 residues. In DNA, the CDR3 is TGTGCCAGCAGCGTAGGGGCGGAGGCCTACAATGAGCAGTTCTTC. Encoded protein: CASSVGAEAYNEQFF.

The chain links TRBV12-5 to TRBJ1-1, with D maybe TRBD1 (5 bases). The CDR3 is 14 residues long. The V and J ends lost 6 bases and 1 base respectively, with 12 bases between them. CDR1 and CDR2 from the germline V gene are LGHNT and FRNRAP. The CDR3 DNA reads TGTGCTAGTGGATCCAGGGTCTCGAACACTGAAGCTTTCTTT. The encoded protein is CASGSRVSNTEAFF.

The V gene is TRBV27, the J gene TRBJ2-7, with TRBD1 matching over 7 bases. Trimming removed 5 bases from V and 1 base from J; junction bases left unmatched: 11. Germline V gene data show CDR1 as MNHEY and CDR2 as SMNVEV (reference sequence). CDR3 length equals 16 residues. CDR3 DNA: TGTGCCAGCAGTCTAACAGGGGCCCCTCCTTCCTACGAGCAGTACTTC. Protein sequence: CASSLTGAPPSYEQYF.

The V call is TRBV5-6, the J call TRBJ2-3; D is unclear. The germline V and J ends were trimmed by 6 bases and 1 base, with 12 bases remaining between them. Germline V gene lookup returns CDR1 SGHDT and CDR2 YYEEEE. The CDR3 spans 14 residues. Written as DNA, the CDR3 is TGTGCCAGCACCCACCGGGTAGGCACAGATACGCAGTATTTT. This codes for CASTHRVGTDTQYF.

The gene calls are TRBV28 and TRBJ2-3, with D possibly TRBD2 on 6 matching bases. Trimming took 9 bases from V and 2 from J, leaving 9 bases between them. Germline loops: CDR1 MDHEN, CDR2 SYDVKM. This CDR3 contains 12 residues. The CDR3 DNA follows: TGTGCCAGTAGCGGACACACAGATACGCAGTATTTT. This translates into CASSGHTDTQYF.

CDR3 amino acids: CAWRPRPGSNEKLFF. CDR3 bases: TGTGCCTGGAGGCCCCGACCGGGATCTAATGAAAAACTGTTTTTT. V and J are TRBV30 and TRBJ1-4, with D uncertain. The germline V gene has CDR1 GTSNPN and CDR2 SVGIG (reference sequence). V was shortened by 3 bases and J by 3 bases, with 14 bases between the two germline ends. This CDR3 is built from 15 residues.

The J gene is TRBJ2-7, the V gene TRBV18, with D possibly matching TRBD1 (6 bases). V lost 4 bases and J lost 3, with 16 bases in between. CDR1 and CDR2 from the germline V gene are KGHSH and LQKENI. The CDR3 covers 15 residues. CDR3 coding DNA: TGTGCCAGCTCACGAATTACAGGGCCCGACTACGAGCAGTACTTC. Its protein product is CASSRITGPDYEQYF.